These T cell receptor beta chains were read from a single sample in a study of post-analysis software for immune sequencing data. MiXCR, run by TCRdb on the PCR reads, gives a single entry per CDR3 protein. The table lists fewer than 700,000 distinct CDR3 sequences, around 44% of them singletons, with 1.7% in the top ten. Sequences were obtained from blood. These TCRs come from a girl aged 10-17 years with multiple sclerosis. The CDR3 runs from the conserved cysteine through the conserved F or W. D genes are given only for firm matches. Clone size is shown for a subset of rows, as once, few, many or a class of expanded clone.

>.|TRBJ2-5|TRBV6-5|TRBD1
TGTGCCAGCAGTTACTGGGCAGGGGGCGTTGAGACCCAGTACTTC
CASSYWAGGVETQYF
>.|TRBJ2-7|TRBV2|.
TGTGCCAGCAGTGAAGTGGGGGCCTCCTACGAGCAGTACTTC
CASSEVGASYEQYF
>.|TRBJ1-5|TRBV12-3/TRBV12-4|.
TGTGCCAGCAGTTTGGAGGGGACTTGGAATCAGCCCCAGCATTTT
CASSLEGTWNQPQHF
>.|TRBJ2-7|TRBV5-8|.
TGTGCCAGCAGCTTCGGGGACTCCCGAGGGGACTACGAGCAGTACTTC
CASSFGDSRGDYEQYF
>.|TRBJ2-1|TRBV5-1|.
TGCGCCAGCAGCTTGTCGTCAAGGAGCGCCTACAATGAGCAGTTCTTC
CASSLSSRSAYNEQFF
>.|TRBJ2-7|TRBV20-1|.
TGCAGTGCCCCCAGTCTTGCGGATCCGAACAATGAGCAGTACTTC
CSAPSLADPNNEQYF
>few|TRBJ1-6|TRBV6-5|TRBD1
TGTGCCAGCAGTAGGACAGGGCCTTTAGGCAATTCACCCCTCCACTTT
CASSRTGPLGNSPLHF
>.|TRBJ2-1|TRBV7-8|.
TGTGCCAGCAGCTTTAGCTCCCGGAGCTCCTACAATGAGCAGTTCTTC
CASSFSSRSSYNEQFF
>.|TRBJ2-5|TRBV12-3/TRBV12-4|TRBD1
TGTGCCAGCAGTCGACAGGGAATAGAGACCCAGTACTTC
CASSRQGIETQYF
>few|TRBJ2-1|TRBV7-2|TRBD1
TGTGCCAGCAGCCTGGACAGGAGGATTAGGTACAATGAGCAGTTCTTC
CASSLDRRIRYNEQFF
>many|TRBJ2-5|TRBV5-1|.
TGTGCCAGCAGTTTAGGCAGGCAAGAGACCCAGTACTTC
CASSLGRQETQYF
>.|TRBJ2-1|TRBV7-2|.
TGTGCCAGCAGCGCCTATAGGATTGACAATGAGCAGTTCTTC
CASSAYRIDNEQFF
>.|TRBJ2-5|TRBV3-1|.
TGTGCCAGCAGCTTTCGGGTAGCTAAGGGCGAGACCCAGTACTTC
CASSFRVAKGETQYF
>.|TRBJ2-5|TRBV7-3|TRBD1
TGTGCCAGCAGCATGACAGGGGACGAGACCCAGTACTTC
CASSMTGDETQYF
>few|TRBJ2-7|TRBV12-3/TRBV12-4|.
TGTGCCAGCAGTTTCACGAACCGAAACTACGAGCAGTACTTC
CASSFTNRNYEQYF
>.|TRBJ2-5|TRBV5-1|TRBD2
TGCGCCAGCAGCTTCGAGACTAGCGATGGAGAGACCCAGTACTTC
CASSFETSDGETQYF
>.|TRBJ2-4|TRBV7-2|TRBD2
TGTGCCAGCAGCTCCACGGGGGGAGCCAAAAACATTCAGTACTTC
CASSSTGGAKNIQYF
>.|TRBJ1-1|TRBV7-6|.
TGTGCCAGCAGCTTAGTGGGCCCGAACACTGAAGCTTTCTTT
CASSLVGPNTEAFF
>.|TRBJ2-2|TRBV29-1|.
TGCAGCGTTGGACCAGGCGGTCCAGGCACCGGGGAGCTGTTTTTT
CSVGPGGPGTGELFF
>once|TRBJ2-6|TRBV5-1|TRBD1
TGCGCCAGCAGCTCGGACAGGGAGCTGACTGGGGCCAACGTCCTGACTTTC
CASSSDRELTGANVLTF
>many|TRBJ2-3|TRBV6-4|TRBD2
TGTGCCAGCAGTGACGAGCGGGGGGGCACAGATACGCAGTATTTT
CASSDERGGTDTQYF
>.|TRBJ2-1|TRBV15|TRBD2
TGTGCCACGGGGCTAGCGGGGGGGCTAATCAATGAGCAGTTCTTC
CATGLAGGLINEQFF
>few|TRBJ1-2|TRBV7-9|.
TGTGCCAGCAGCGTTAACTATGGCTACACCTTC
CASSVNYGYTF
>.|TRBJ1-6|TRBV5-1|.
TGCGCCAGCAGCTCAATCACCCTGTCCGCGGGGAATTCACCCCTCCACTTT
CASSSITLSAGNSPLHF
>few|TRBJ1-5|TRBV20-1|TRBD1
TGCAGTGCTATTCAGGGGGTAGGTCAGCCCCAGCATTTT
CSAIQGVGQPQHF
>.|TRBJ2-3|TRBV20-1|.
TGCAGTGCATTCGGGGCAGATACGCAGTATTTT
CSAFGADTQYF
>.|TRBJ2-7|TRBV25-1|.
TGTGCCAGCAGTGAACGAGGCAGCAACTACGAGCAGTACTTC
CASSERGSNYEQYF
>few|TRBJ2-7|TRBV10-3|.
TGTGCCATCAGTGAGTCGATGGGTTACGAGCAGTACTTC
CAISESMGYEQYF
>.|TRBJ2-5|TRBV27|TRBD2
TGTGCCAGCAGTTCCCCCGGGAGGGGAGGGGAGACCCAGTACTTC
CASSSPGRGGETQYF
>.|TRBJ1-1|TRBV24-1|.
TGTGCCACCAGTGATGGGCAGGGGAATCGAGCTTTCTTT
CATSDGQGNRAFF
>.|TRBJ2-5|TRBV6-5|TRBD2
TGTGCCAGCAGGACCGACGGAGCGGGGTTCTACGGGCAGTACTTC
CASRTDGAGFYGQYF
>.|TRBJ2-4|TRBV7-9|.
TGTGCCAGCAGCTCCGAGGGGGGAGTCAAAAACATTCAGTACTTC
CASSSEGGVKNIQYF
>.|TRBJ2-7|TRBV9|.
TGTGCCAGCAGCGTAGATAGTGAGTCGGACGAGCAGTACTTC
CASSVDSESDEQYF
>.|TRBJ1-2|TRBV28|.
TGTGCCAGCAGTCACTATGGCTACACCTTC
CASSHYGYTF
>.|TRBJ1-5|TRBV7-2|TRBD1
TGTGCCAGCAGCTGGACAGGAGGCAATCAGCCCCAGCATTTT
CASSWTGGNQPQHF
>few|TRBJ1-4|TRBV4-2|.
TGTGCCAGCAGCCAAGGGATTCGAGAGGAGGGTGAAAAACTGTTTTTT
CASSQGIREEGEKLFF
>few|TRBJ2-1|TRBV11-2|TRBD2
TGTGCCAGCAGCTTAGAGCCGACTAGCGGGAGCCAGTTCTTC
CASSLEPTSGSQFF
>few|TRBJ2-5|TRBV24-1|TRBD2
TGTGCCACCAGTGATTTAGACAGCGGGGGACTAGAGACCCAGTACTTC
CATSDLDSGGLETQYF
>.|TRBJ1-1|TRBV6-5|.
TGTGCCAGCACCTCTCCGACCGGCGGGAGGGGCACTGAAGCTTTCTTT
CASTSPTGGRGTEAFF
>.|TRBJ2-7|TRBV7-6|TRBD1
TGTGCCAGCAGCTCCGGGACAGGGTATTTCTACGAGCAGTACTTC
CASSSGTGYFYEQYF
>.|TRBJ1-2|TRBV20-1|TRBD1
TGCAGTGTTCCTGGCGGGACAGGGTTCGGCTACACCTTC
CSVPGGTGFGYTF
>.|TRBJ2-5|TRBV6-1|TRBD2
TGTGCCAGCAGTTCCCGGACTAGCGGGAGGAATGAGCAGTACTTC
CASSSRTSGRNEQYF
>.|TRBJ2-5|TRBV6-2/TRBV6-3|.
TGTGCCAGCAGTTACTCGACTAGCCAAGAGACCCAGTACTTC
CASSYSTSQETQYF